A selection of T cell receptor beta chains follows, all from one sample in a study of breast tumors, draining lymph nodes, adjacent tissues. TCRdb re-called the multiplex PCR reads through MiXCR, storing one row per CDR3 protein. This repertoire shows fewer than 25,000 distinct CDR3 sequences, approximately 70% found once; its top ten account for 23%. Sequencing was performed on tumor-adjacent breast tissue. These receptors all stem from a female donor with breast cancer. Some clones in this sample may be carry-over from other donors' samples. Each CDR3 is given with its conserved first and last residue. Each record gives: D gene, clone size, V gene, J gene, CDR3 DNA, CDR3 protein. The D gene is left open where the match is weak. The listing skips clone size in some rows; elsewhere it reads once, few, many or a size class.

D gene: TRBD2
clone size: few
V gene: TRBV4-1
J gene: TRBJ2-3
CDR3 DNA: TGCGCCAGCAGCCAAGTCGGGGGGGGGCAGAGCCCAAGCACAGATACGCAGTATTTT
CDR3 protein: CASSQVGGGQSPSTDTQYF

D gene: .
clone size: .
V gene: TRBV5-6
J gene: TRBJ1-2
CDR3 DNA: TGTGCCAGCAGCAGACCGGACTCTAACTATGGCTACACCTTC
CDR3 protein: CASSRPDSNYGYTF

D gene: TRBD2
clone size: .
V gene: TRBV5-4
J gene: TRBJ2-4
CDR3 DNA: TGTGCCAACAGCTCTAGCGGGATCAACATTCAGTACTTC
CDR3 protein: CANSSSGINIQYF

D gene: .
clone size: .
V gene: TRBV19
J gene: TRBJ1-6
CDR3 DNA: TGTGCCAGTAGTATCAGGGACCGACCGCTTGATAATTCACCCCTCCACTTT
CDR3 protein: CASSIRDRPLDNSPLHF

D gene: .
clone size: once
V gene: TRBV7-9
J gene: TRBJ2-2
CDR3 DNA: TGTGCCAGCAGCCTAAGGGACCCCAACACCGGGGAGCTGTTTTTT
CDR3 protein: CASSLRDPNTGELFF

D gene: TRBD1
clone size: once
V gene: TRBV25-1
J gene: TRBJ1-6
CDR3 DNA: TGTGCCAGCAGTGGGGGGAACAGGGGTTCGGGATCACCCCTCCACTTT
CDR3 protein: CASSGGNRGSGSPLHF

D gene: .
clone size: .
V gene: TRBV4-2
J gene: TRBJ1-4
CDR3 DNA: TGTGCCAGCAGGACTCAGGAGACTGCAACTAATGAAAAACTGTTTTTT
CDR3 protein: CASRTQETATNEKLFF

D gene: .
clone size: .
V gene: TRBV2
J gene: TRBJ1-4
CDR3 DNA: TGTGCCAGCGTACGAGGGGATCCGGAGGAAAAACTGTTTTTT
CDR3 protein: CASVRGDPEEKLFF

D gene: .
clone size: once
V gene: TRBV20-1
J gene: TRBJ2-7
CDR3 DNA: TGCAGTGCTAGAAAGACTTTCCCCTCCTACGAGCAGTACTTC
CDR3 protein: CSARKTFPSYEQYF

D gene: .
clone size: once
V gene: TRBV20-1
J gene: TRBJ1-1
CDR3 DNA: TGCAGTCGTCAGGTGGTTACTGAAGCTTTCTTT
CDR3 protein: CSRQVVTEAFF

D gene: .
clone size: .
V gene: TRBV20-1
J gene: TRBJ2-1
CDR3 DNA: TGCAGTGCTAGCGAAGAGGTTAACTACAATGAGCAGTTCTTC
CDR3 protein: CSASEEVNYNEQFF

D gene: TRBD1
clone size: .
V gene: TRBV20-1
J gene: TRBJ2-1
CDR3 DNA: TGCAGTGCTACCGACAGGGCCAATGAGCAGTTCTTC
CDR3 protein: CSATDRANEQFF

D gene: TRBD2
clone size: .
V gene: TRBV11-2
J gene: TRBJ2-5
CDR3 DNA: TGTGCCAGCAGCAGAAGCGGGAGTCGTGAGACCCAGTGCTTC
CDR3 protein: CASSRSGSRETQCF

D gene: TRBD2
clone size: many
V gene: TRBV29-1
J gene: TRBJ2-1
CDR3 DNA: TGCAGCGTTGAAAGGTCGGGTAGCGGGGGGAGCTCCTACAATGAGCAGTTCTTC
CDR3 protein: CSVERSGSGGSSYNEQFF

D gene: .
clone size: .
V gene: TRBV20-1
J gene: TRBJ2-5
CDR3 DNA: TGCAGTGCTAGGTATTTCTGGGGCGGCCAAGAGACCCAGTACTTC
CDR3 protein: CSARYFWGGQETQYF

D gene: .
clone size: .
V gene: TRBV7-2
J gene: TRBJ2-7
CDR3 DNA: TGTGCCAGCAGCTTTACCCTCCCTAACTCCTACGAGCAGTACTTC
CDR3 protein: CASSFTLPNSYEQYF

D gene: TRBD2
clone size: .
V gene: TRBV9
J gene: TRBJ2-7
CDR3 DNA: TGTGCCAGCAGCGTAGGTGTGGGACTAGCATACGAGCAGTACTTC
CDR3 protein: CASSVGVGLAYEQYF

D gene: TRBD1
clone size: .
V gene: TRBV10-1
J gene: TRBJ2-1
CDR3 DNA: TGCGCCAGCAGCCAGACAGGGAACAATGAGCAGTTCTTC
CDR3 protein: CASSQTGNNEQFF

D gene: .
clone size: .
V gene: TRBV3-1
J gene: TRBJ2-7
CDR3 DNA: TGTGCCAGCAGCCAAGTGAGTCGCGAGCAGTACTTC
CDR3 protein: CASSQVSREQYF

D gene: TRBD1
clone size: once
V gene: TRBV7-9
J gene: TRBJ1-4
CDR3 DNA: TGTGCCAGCAGCTCAACAGGGGGCCATCTCTCTAATGAAAAACTGTTTTTT
CDR3 protein: CASSSTGGHLSNEKLFF

D gene: TRBD1
clone size: .
V gene: TRBV9
J gene: TRBJ2-1
CDR3 DNA: TGTGCCAGCAGCCCTAGACAGGGGATTGAGCAGTTCTTC
CDR3 protein: CASSPRQGIEQFF

D gene: .
clone size: .
V gene: TRBV12-3/TRBV12-4
J gene: TRBJ2-3
CDR3 DNA: TGTGCCAGCAGTCCCTGGGACAGCACAGATACGCAGTATTTT
CDR3 protein: CASSPWDSTDTQYF

D gene: .
clone size: .
V gene: TRBV29-1
J gene: TRBJ2-7
CDR3 DNA: TGCAGCGTTGAAGAGACACTAGAATCCTACGAGCAGTACTTC
CDR3 protein: CSVEETLESYEQYF

D gene: .
clone size: once
V gene: TRBV27
J gene: TRBJ1-2
CDR3 DNA: TGTGCCAGCAGTTTAGAGGGACTTTCTAACTATGGCTACACCTTC
CDR3 protein: CASSLEGLSNYGYTF

D gene: .
clone size: medium-sized
V gene: TRBV2
J gene: TRBJ2-5
CDR3 DNA: TGTGCCAGCGGCAGATCTTCCGGGACCACTAAGCAGACCCAGTACTTC
CDR3 protein: CASGRSSGTTKQTQYF

D gene: .
clone size: medium-sized
V gene: TRBV9
J gene: TRBJ1-2
CDR3 DNA: TGTGCCAGCAGCGTCTCTCCCCAGGCGACGTCCTATGGCTACACCTTC
CDR3 protein: CASSVSPQATSYGYTF

D gene: .
clone size: .
V gene: TRBV6-6
J gene: TRBJ2-7
CDR3 DNA: TGTGCCAGCAGTCGTATAGCCTACGAGCAGTACTTC
CDR3 protein: CASSRIAYEQYF

D gene: .
clone size: .
V gene: TRBV29-1
J gene: TRBJ2-7
CDR3 DNA: TGCAGCGCCCGACAAGGGACACACGAGCAGTACTTC
CDR3 protein: CSARQGTHEQYF

D gene: .
clone size: many
V gene: TRBV20-1
J gene: TRBJ2-4
CDR3 DNA: TGCAGTGCTGCCTCGGAGGCGAATCCCTTTGGGGCCAAAAACATTCAGTACTTC
CDR3 protein: CSAASEANPFGAKNIQYF